This is a list of T cell receptor beta chains from one sample in a study of control samples from healthy donors and cancer patients. Assay used: immunoSEQ multiplex PCR; TCRdb lists only in-frame clones, some missing. The table records roughly 38,000 clones, approximately 90% of them present only once. The source material was blood. The receptor source for this set is a woman aged 45-65 years in good health. The CDR3 runs from the conserved cysteine through the conserved F or W. The order of the fields is clone size, J gene, D gene, V gene, CDR3 DNA, CDR3 protein. A D gene is named only where the DNA matches it firmly. Size values are once, few and many counts, or a class for expanded clones, and some rows have none.

>-|TRBJ1-6|-|TRBV5-5
TGTGCCAGCAGCTCGTGGCGGGGGGAAGTCCACTTT
CASSSWRGEVHF
>-|TRBJ2-7|-|TRBV7-8
TGTGCCAGCAGCTTAGACGAGACGAGATCCTACGAGCAGTACTTC
CASSLDETRSYEQYF
>-|TRBJ1-3|-|TRBV5-8
TGTGCCAGCAGCTTGGGACCTAGTAAGACAAACACCATATATTTT
CASSLGPSKTNTIYF
>-|TRBJ2-5|-|TRBV6-6
TGTGCCAGCAGTCCCGGGGGGCCCCAAGAGACCCAGTACTTC
CASSPGGPQETQYF
>-|TRBJ1-5|-|TRBV28
TGTGCCAGCACGTCCCGCGGGGCCCCCAATCAGCCCCAGCATTTT
CASTSRGAPNQPQHF
>-|TRBJ1-2|TRBD1|TRBV6-6
TGTGCCAGCAGTATGGGACAGGGGTATGGCTACACCTTC
CASSMGQGYGYTF
>-|TRBJ1-4|-|TRBV4-1
TGCGCCAGCAGCCATCAGGCAGGGCCTAATGAAAAACTGTTTTTT
CASSHQAGPNEKLFF
>-|TRBJ1-1|-|TRBV6-5
TGTGCCAGCAGTTACTTTCCCGGAGCGCCGAACACTGAAGCTTTCTTT
CASSYFPGAPNTEAFF
>-|TRBJ2-4|-|TRBV5-1
TGCGCCAGCAGCTTGGCCAGTCAGGGTGGCGACATTCAGTACTTC
CASSLASQGGDIQYF
>-|TRBJ2-3|-|TRBV4-3
TGCGCCAGCAGCCAAGAACGCACAGATACGCAGTATTTT
CASSQERTDTQYF
>once|TRBJ2-1|-|TRBV6-2/TRBV6-3
TGTGCCAGCAGTTATGTGGGGGCCGCCTACAATGAGCAGTTCTTC
CASSYVGAAYNEQFF
>-|TRBJ1-4|TRBD1|TRBV6-1
TGTGCCAGCAGTTCCCGGGACAGGGGTGGTGAAAAACTGTTTTTT
CASSSRDRGGEKLFF
>once|TRBJ1-5|-|TRBV6-2/TRBV6-3
TGTGCCAGCAGTGACACTAGCAATCAGCCCCAGCATTTT
CASSDTSNQPQHF
>-|TRBJ2-7|-|TRBV7-9
TGTGCCAGCAGCTTAGAAGGGGTGAGCAACGAGCAGTACTTC
CASSLEGVSNEQYF
>-|TRBJ2-5|-|TRBV5-1
TGCGCCAGCAGCCCGGCGGGGTGGCAGCAAGAGACCCAGTACTTC
CASSPAGWQQETQYF
>-|TRBJ2-5|-|TRBV6-1
TGTGCCAGCAGTGATTCTTCCGAGACCCAGTACTTC
CASSDSSETQYF
>-|TRBJ2-2|-|TRBV5-1
TGCGCCAGCAGCTACCGGACGGCAACGACCGGGGAGCTGTTTTTT
CASSYRTATTGELFF
>-|TRBJ2-3|-|TRBV3-1/TRBV3-2
TGTGCCAGCAGATCCGGACTATATAGCACAGATACGCAGTATTTT
CASRSGLYSTDTQYF
>-|TRBJ1-2|-|TRBV12-3/TRBV12-4
TGTGCCAGCAGTCCACGGGACAACTATGGCTACACCTTC
CASSPRDNYGYTF
>-|TRBJ1-5|-|TRBV19
TGTGCCAGTAACGGTAACAGGGGCAATCAGCCCCAGCATTTT
CASNGNRGNQPQHF
>-|TRBJ2-7|TRBD1|TRBV28
TGTGCCAGCAGTTCTACCGGACAGGGACTTACCTACGAGCAGTACTTC
CASSSTGQGLTYEQYF
>-|TRBJ2-3|-|TRBV7-9
TGTGCCAGTACCTCCGGGGTAACGGGCACAGATACGCAGTATTTT
CASTSGVTGTDTQYF
>-|TRBJ1-2|TRBD1|TRBV19
TGTGCCAGTACCCGCCGCACTTTGGACAGGGGTTATGGCTACACCTTC
CASTRRTLDRGYGYTF
>-|TRBJ2-7|TRBD2|TRBV4-2
TGTGCCAGCAGCCAGGGACTAGCGGCGGGCGAGCAGTACTTC
CASSQGLAAGEQYF
>once|TRBJ2-7|-|TRBV7-2
TGTGCCAGCAGCTCCCAGAGGAAAAACGAGCAGTACTTC
CASSSQRKNEQYF
>-|TRBJ2-3|TRBD1|TRBV14
TGTGCCAGCAGCCAAGATCTGACAGGGTGGACAGATACGCAGTATTTT
CASSQDLTGWTDTQYF
>-|TRBJ1-2|-|TRBV12-3/TRBV12-4
TGTGCCAGCAGTTATACCGGGAAAGGGGGCTACACCTTC
CASSYTGKGGYTF
>-|TRBJ1-2|-|TRBV28
TGTGCCAGCACACCTTGGCAGGGAGGCGGCTACACCTTC
CASTPWQGGGYTF
>-|TRBJ1-3|-|TRBV10-3
TGTGCCATCAGTGAAGTGCCAAGCTCTGGAAACACCATATATTTT
CAISEVPSSGNTIYF
>-|TRBJ2-1|-|TRBV7-3
TGTGCCAGCAGCTTACCTAACGACTCACCGACCTACAATGAGCAGTTCTTC
CASSLPNDSPTYNEQFF
>-|TRBJ2-7|-|TRBV7-3
TGTGCCAGCAGCGAGATGGACTCCTACGAGCAGTACTTC
CASSEMDSYEQYF
>-|TRBJ1-6|TRBD1|TRBV30
TGTGCCTGGAGTGGACAGGGACGGAGTTCACCCCTCCACTTT
CAWSGQGRSSPLHF
>-|TRBJ2-5|TRBD1|TRBV7-2
TGTGCCAGCAGCTTAGGAGACAGGGGGGAGACCCAGTACTTC
CASSLGDRGETQYF
>-|TRBJ2-5|-|TRBV5-4
TGTGCCAGCAGCCCCCGGACTGTCTCAGCAGCTGGGGAGACCCAGTACTTC
CASSPRTVSAAGETQYF
>-|TRBJ2-2|TRBD1|TRBV6-5
TGTGCCAGCAGTTACTCCGAGACAGGGGCCAGGGAGCTGTTTTTT
CASSYSETGARELFF
>-|TRBJ2-1|TRBD1|TRBV6-2/TRBV6-3
TGTGCCAGCAGTTACACTCGGACAGGGAGTTTACTGAATGAGCAGTTCTTC
CASSYTRTGSLLNEQFF
>-|TRBJ2-1|-|TRBV7-2
TGTGCCAGCAGCCTACGGGCGGGCCAGCAGTTCTTC
CASSLRAGQQFF
>-|TRBJ2-2|-|TRBV7-2
TGTGCCAGCAGCTTACAGGCGGCCGGGGAGCTGTTTTTT
CASSLQAAGELFF
>-|TRBJ1-2|TRBD1|TRBV19
TGTGCCAGTAGTACCGGAGACAGGGTCGCTGCTCCCTATGGCTACACCTTC
CASSTGDRVAAPYGYTF
>-|TRBJ1-6|-|TRBV7-9
TGTGCCAGCAGCCCTGAAAGCCGTTCACCCCTCCACTTT
CASSPESRSPLHF
>once|TRBJ2-1|-|TRBV4-3
TGCGCCAGCAGCCGTCGCAGGGAATCCTACAATGAGCAGTTCTTC
CASSRRRESYNEQFF
>-|TRBJ2-2|-|TRBV20-1
TGCAGTGCTAGTGAAACCGGGGAGCTGTTTTTT
CSASETGELFF
>-|TRBJ2-1|-|TRBV24-1
TGTGCCACCAGCCCCACTACCAGTTACAATGAGCAGTTCTTC
CATSPTTSYNEQFF
>-|TRBJ2-7|-|TRBV5-1
TGCGCCAGCAGCTTCTCATCCTACGAGCAGTACTTC
CASSFSSYEQYF
>-|TRBJ1-1|-|TRBV4-3
TGCGCCAGCAGCCAAGCGATAGGGACGAACACTGAAGCTTTCTTT
CASSQAIGTNTEAFF
>-|TRBJ2-7|TRBD2|TRBV13
TGTGCCAGCAGCTTAACGCGGGGGGGCATTGAGCAGTACTTC
CASSLTRGGIEQYF
>-|TRBJ2-3|-|TRBV27
TGTGCCGCCTGGGGCGGGGGCCTCACTAACAAGTATTTT
CAAWGGGLTNKYF
>-|TRBJ1-6|-|TRBV15
TGTGCCACCAGCAGAGTGCTCGGGACCGAAAGAAATTCACCCCTCCACTTT
CATSRVLGTERNSPLHF
>-|TRBJ1-4|TRBD1|TRBV4-3
TGCGCCAGCAGCCAACGGGACAGGGGAGACGAAAAACTGTTTTTT
CASSQRDRGDEKLFF
>-|TRBJ1-4|TRBD1|TRBV29-1
TGCAGCGTTGAAGACCGGTCAGGGGGGAATGAAAAACTGTTTTTT
CSVEDRSGGNEKLFF
>-|TRBJ1-1|TRBD1|TRBV18
TGTGCCAGCTCTCGTAAGCAGGGGGCCCAGGTTGACACTGAAGCTTTCTTT
CASSRKQGAQVDTEAFF